The clone carrying this TCR beta chain has ten or more counts. The library was built for alpha chains, so this beta chain is an off-target read and its size means little. This entry is derived from a study of spatial heterogeneity in lung cancer. For the study at large: Every unique TCR and UMI combination, on average, appeared more than ten times in raw reads.

V lost 0 bases and J lost 6, with 11 bases in between. Germline assignment: CDR1 KGHSH and CDR2 LQKENI. CDR3 size: 14 residues. Every TCR cDNA molecule carried a tag that served as a unique molecular identifier. TCRdb reanalysed the 5' RACE reads using MiXCR and keeps one entry per CDR3 protein. The sample holds some 14,000 distinct CDR3 sequences, more than 4.5% seen once. Time point described: sample taken at primary tumor resection. Tumor, nontumor lung or frozen PBMC supplied whole RNA that was sequenced unsorted. The material was lung tumor tissue, obtained at surgery. This receptor was obtained from a human donor with early-stage non-small cell lung cancer. V gene TRBV18 combines with J gene TRBJ1-2; unclear D gene. The CDR3 sequence is CASSPPGVGDGYTF. As DNA, the CDR3 is TGTGCCAGCTCACCACCTGGCGTAGGAGATGGCTACACCTTC.